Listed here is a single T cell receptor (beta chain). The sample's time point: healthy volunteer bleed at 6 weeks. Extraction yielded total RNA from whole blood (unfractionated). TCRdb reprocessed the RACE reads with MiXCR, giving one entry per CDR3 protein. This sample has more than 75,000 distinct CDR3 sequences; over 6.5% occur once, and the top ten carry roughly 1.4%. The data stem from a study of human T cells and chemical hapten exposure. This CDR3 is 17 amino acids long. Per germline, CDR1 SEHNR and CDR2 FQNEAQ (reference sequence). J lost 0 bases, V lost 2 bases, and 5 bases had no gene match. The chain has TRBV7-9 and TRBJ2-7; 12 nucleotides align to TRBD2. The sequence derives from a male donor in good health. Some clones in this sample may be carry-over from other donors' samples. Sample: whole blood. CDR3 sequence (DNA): TGTGCCAGCAGCTTACCCAGACTAGCGGGGGTCTCCTACGAGCAGTACTTC. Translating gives CASSLPRLAGVSYEQYF.